This T cell receptor beta chain was sequenced in a study of T cell repertoires in cytomegalovirus infection. Study information: Indications of both CMV infection and matching HLA type were provided by public TCR beta signatures. Notes on the study in general: Within the response measured ex vivo, HLA-C-restricted CMV-specific TCR beta clonotypes were dominant.

MiXCR, applied by TCRdb to the reads, yields one record per CDR3 protein. The data contain hundreds of thousands of distinct CDR3 sequences, less than 40% of them singletons. The germline V gene encodes CDR1 SGHVS and CDR2 FNYEAQ. CDR3 length equals 13 residues. V lost 5 bases to trimming and J lost 3 bases, with 11 bases between them. This clonotype was found many times. As yet, its antigen is unknown. This specimen consisted of cultured CD8+ T cells from PBMCs, obtained from culture after CMV antigen stimulation. This sequence originates from a human donor in good health (CMV status not recorded). Some clones in this sample may be carry-over from other donors' samples. The chain recombines TRBV7-6 with TRBJ2-7; D is uncertain. DNA of the CDR3: TGTGCCAGCAGCCCAGGCGACCACTACGAGCAGTACTTC. Protein sequence: CASSPGDHYEQYF.